The 31 T cell receptor beta chains presented below share a single source sample, sequenced in a study of blood T cells in healthy people across ages. A second roughly 6 to 11 cycle PCR used barcoded and J-beta primers. TCRdb independently ran MiXCR on the 5' RACE reads; one entry per CDR3 protein. The sample lists 2 million or so distinct CDR3 sequences; about 50% were seen once. Source material: blood. These receptors were obtained from a woman in her 40s in good health.

This clonotype turned up a few times. This chain links TRBV4-3 with TRBJ2-7, with D maybe TRBD1 (6 bases). Germline V CDR1 and CDR2: LGHNA, YSLEER. Between the trimmed V and J ends, which lost 3 bases and 2 bases, there was a span of 14 bases. The CDR3 spans 15 residues. DNA of the CDR3: TGCGCCAGCAGCCAGGCAGGACAGAGACCCTACGAGCAGTACTTC. Its translation: CASSQAGQRPYEQYF.

The chain recombines TRBV6-5 with TRBJ1-2; D call uncertain. Germline CDR1 and CDR2: MNHEY and SVGAGI. The CDR3 runs to 14 residues. V lost 2 bases and J lost 3, with 10 bases in between. CDR3 sequence: CASSYSERHYGYTF. DNA for the CDR3: TGTGCCAGCAGTTACAGCGAGAGACACTATGGCTACACCTTC.

There are a few counts of this clonotype. The V gene is TRBV29-1, the J gene TRBJ1-2; 9 bases match TRBD1. The trim removed 6 bases at V and 0 bases at J, leaving 5 bases unmatched. The germline V gene has CDR1 SQVTM and CDR2 ANQGSEA. The CDR3 contains 14 residues. The CDR3 region is CSVGQGLANYGYTF. As DNA, the CDR3 is TGCAGCGTCGGACAGGGGTTAGCTAACTATGGCTACACCTTC.

V usage is TRBV24-1 and J usage is TRBJ2-1, with 11 nucleotides matching TRBD2. J lost 3 bases, V lost 10 bases, and 4 bases had no gene match. The CDR3 contains 14 residues. Germline CDR1 reads KGHDR; CDR2 reads SFDVKD. CDR3 sequence reads: CATASGGNYNEQFF. The CDR3 DNA reads TGTGCCACGGCTAGCGGGGGGAACTACAATGAGCAGTTCTTC.

This clonotype has a handful of counts. This rearrangement joins TRBV24-1 to TRBJ2-3, with a weak D call TRBD2 (6 bases). This CDR3 is 13 amino acids long. Germline CDR1 reads KGHDR; CDR2 reads SFDVKD. The ends were cut back, 9 bases at V and 6 bases at J, with 15 bases in the middle. CDR3 nucleotide sequence: TGTGCCACCGCGAGGAGGGGAGGCGATACGCAGTATTTT. Protein product: CATARRGGDTQYF.

The rearrangement joins TRBV12-3 or TRBV12-4 to TRBJ2-3; 8 bases are shared with TRBD2. The CDR3 has 15 amino acids. V was clipped by 8 bases and J by 1 base; unmatched bases: 8. Here the CDR3 reads CASGVAGFGTDTQYF. As DNA, the CDR3 is TGTGCCAGCGGAGTAGCGGGGTTTGGCACAGATACGCAGTATTTT.

J is TRBJ2-3 and V is TRBV6-2 or TRBV6-3; D might be TRBD2 (5 bases). The V and J ends lost 0 bases and 3 bases respectively, with 13 bases between them. CDR1 is MNHEY and CDR2 is SVGEGT in the germline V gene. This CDR3 contains 16 residues. CDR3 nucleotide sequence: TGTGCCAGCAGTTACTCGAGGGTTGCGGATACAGATACGCAGTATTTT. Protein product: CASSYSRVADTDTQYF.

The chain combines TRBV4-2 with TRBJ2-1; 11 bases fit TRBD2. Germline loops: CDR1 LGHNA, CDR2 YNFKEQ. The V and J ends lost 0 bases and 4 bases, in that order; junction bases with no gene match: 8. The length of the CDR3 is 18 residues. The CDR3 reads CASSQDSPLAGGYNEQFF. The CDR3, as DNA: TGTGCCAGCAGCCAAGACAGCCCCCTAGCGGGGGGATACAATGAGCAGTTCTTC.

This clonotype was seen just once. This sequence joins TRBV7-9 and TRBJ1-2; TRBD1 might be the D (5 bases). Germline V gene lookup returns CDR1 SEHNR and CDR2 FQNEAQ (reference sequence). Deletions cut 4 bases from V and 5 bases from J, with 11 bases between. The length of the CDR3 is 13 residues. CDR3 amino acids: CASSYRQIYGYTF. The CDR3 nucleotides are TGTGCCAGCAGCTACCGACAGATATATGGCTACACCTTC.

The chain links TRBV20-1 to TRBJ2-5, with D perhaps being TRBD1 or TRBD2 (5 bases each). The CDR3 covers 14 residues. Between the trimmed V and J ends, which lost 3 bases and 10 bases, there was a span of 21 bases. CDR1 is DFQATT and CDR2 is SNEGSKA in the germline V gene (reference sequence). The CDR3 DNA sequence: TGCAGTGCTAGCCCGGGCCCTAGTGGGGCGGGCCAGTACTTC. This gives the protein CSASPGPSGAGQYF.

This clonotype was counted between two and nine times. V is TRBV12-3 or TRBV12-4 and J is TRBJ2-3; perhaps TRBD2 as D (6 bases). This CDR3 has 17 amino acids. The V and J ends lost 5 bases and 3 bases respectively, with 21 bases between them. Written as DNA, the CDR3 is TGTGCCAGCAGTCCCCGCTCTCAAGCGGGTGCAACAGATACGCAGTATTTT. This translates into CASSPRSQAGATDTQYF.

This chain connects TRBV7-2 to TRBJ2-5; D perhaps matches TRBD1 (6 bases). The CDR3 loop spans 15 amino acids. V was shortened by 5 bases and J by 0 bases, with 13 bases between the two germline ends. The V gene's germline CDR1 is SGHTA and CDR2 FQGNSA. Here the CDR3 DNA reads TGTGCCAGCAGCATCGGGACATTGTACCAAGAGACCCAGTACTTC. Its translation is CASSIGTLYQETQYF.

This clonotype was counted at least ten times. The genes are TRBV28 and TRBJ2-1; 7 positions agree with TRBD2. The CDR3 has 15 amino acids. With 3 bases clipped from V and 2 bases from J, the junction kept 4 bases outside the gene matches. Germline V CDR1 and CDR2: MDHEN, SYDVKM. The CDR3 reads CASSLGGVAYNEQFF. As DNA, the CDR3 is TGTGCCAGCAGTTTGGGGGGGGTCGCCTACAATGAGCAGTTCTTC.

This clonotype was counted a few times. The J gene is TRBJ1-2, the V gene TRBV7-2, with D possibly being TRBD1 (5 bases). V lost 10 bases to trimming and J lost 4 bases, with 10 bases between them. This CDR3 region has 11 residues. CDR1 is SGHTA, CDR2 FQGNSA, per germline. The CDR3 bases are TGTGCCAATTTAGGGGTCTATGGCTACACCTTC. Its translation: CANLGVYGYTF.

The chain has TRBV9 and TRBJ1-2; D may be TRBD1 (6 bases). The CDR3 extends over 14 amino acids. The V and J ends lost 0 bases and 4 bases respectively, with 10 bases between them. The germline V gene has CDR1 SGDLS and CDR2 YYNGEE. CDR3 region: CASSVEQGGYGYTF. CDR3 in DNA: TGTGCCAGCAGCGTAGAACAGGGTGGCTATGGCTACACCTTC. The full variable domain, rest sourced from reference TRBV9 and TRBJ1-2, is DSGVTQTPKHLITATGQRVTLRCSPRSGDLSVYWYQQSLDQGLQFLIQYYNGEERAKGNILERFSAQQFPDLHSELNLSSLELGDSALYFCASSVEQGGYGYTFGSGTRLTVV.

This clonotype was recorded a few times. The chain recombines TRBV5-1 with TRBJ2-4; D uncertain. Germline V gene lookup returns CDR1 SGHRS and CDR2 YFSETQ. The V end was cut by 4 bases, the J end by 2 bases, with 13 bases between. This CDR3 region has 15 residues. In DNA, the CDR3 is TGCGCCAGCAGCCTCGGCGGAGAATCCAAAAACATTCAGTACTTC. It translates to CASSLGGESKNIQYF. Full variable domain (outside the CDR3, taken from reference TRBV5-1 and TRBJ2-4): KAGVTQTPRYLIKTRGQQVTLSCSPISGHRSVSWYQQTPGQGLQFLFEYFSETQRNKGNFPGRFSGRQFSNSRSEMNVSTLELGDSALYLCASSLGGESKNIQYFGAGTRLSVL.

The chain links TRBV3-1 to TRBJ2-4, with TRBD2 as a possible D gene (5 bases). The better agreement between TRBJ2-5 and the DNA end casts doubt on the J call. The germline CDR1 and CDR2 sequences are LGHDT and YNNKEL (reference sequence). The CDR3 consists of 13 residues. CDR3 in DNA: TGTGCCAGCAGCCCCCCACCGGGGAAGACCCAGTACTTC. Protein product: CASSPPPGKTQYF.

CDR3 in amino acids: CASSSNSGGRTDTQYF. DNA for the CDR3: TGTGCCAGCAGCTCCAACAGCGGGGGTCGGACAGATACGCAGTATTTT. The chain employs TRBV11-2 and TRBJ2-3; 8 nucleotides match TRBD2. The CDR3 runs to 16 residues. J was trimmed by 3 bases and V by 4 bases; bases with no gene match: 9. Per germline, CDR1 SGHAT and CDR2 FQNNGV.

The chain combines TRBV6-1 with TRBJ2-5; TRBD2 is a possible D gene (6 bases). TRBJ2-7 explains the end of the DNA better; the J call may be wrong. CDR3 length: 12 amino acids. Germline CDR1 reads MNHNS; CDR2 reads SASEGT. CDR3 coding DNA: TGTGCCAGCAAGCCGGGGGACCACGAGCAGTACTTC. Its translation: CASKPGDHEQYF.

This chain joins TRBV12-3 or TRBV12-4 and TRBJ1-2; D may be TRBD1 (6 bases). The CDR3 has 16 amino acids. V lost 5 bases and J lost 2, with 18 bases in between. CDR3 sequence (DNA): TGTGCCAGCAGTCTCTCCTCGACAGGAGGCAACTATGGCTACACCTTC. Translation gives CASSLSSTGGNYGYTF.

On this clonotype: Relative to the germline gene, one junction end is altered; a read error may explain this. This chain links TRBV2 with TRBJ2-1; D gene unclear. This CDR3 region has 16 residues. The germline V gene has CDR1 SNHLY and CDR2 FYNNEI. The CDR3 reads CASSEDIPSRINGQFF. The CDR3 nucleotides are TGTGCCAGCAGTGAAGACATCCCATCCCGCATCAATGGGCAGTTCTTC.

This clonotype was found a few times. The CDR3 sequence is CASSLGSRVHEQYF. The CDR3 DNA reads as TGTGCCAGCAGCCTAGGTTCCAGGGTCCACGAGCAGTACTTC. This chain uses TRBV11-1 with TRBJ2-5; the D gene is possibly TRBD1 (5 bases). Matching the DNA end better, TRBJ2-7 makes the J call doubtful. There are 14 residues in the CDR3. CDR1 is SGHAT, CDR2 FQDESV, per germline (reference sequence).

The genes are TRBV7-2 and TRBJ1-2, with D possibly being TRBD1 (6 bases). The CDR3 sequence is 13 residues long. Germline V gives CDR1 SGHTA, CDR2 FQGNSA. V was trimmed by 5 bases and J by 7 bases, leaving 14 bases between them. CDR3 sequence: CASSLAGDFGYTF. As DNA, the CDR3 is TGTGCCAGCAGCCTGGCAGGGGACTTTGGCTACACCTTC.

This chain links TRBV3-1 with TRBJ2-7; 11 bases fit TRBD1. The CDR3 length is 16 residues. Germline-derived CDR1 and CDR2 are LGHDT and YNNKEL (reference sequence). The V gene end was trimmed by 4 bases and the J gene end by 2 bases; junction bases not matched to a gene: 7. The CDR3 is CASSRRDRGVTYEQYF. For the CDR3, the DNA is TGTGCCAGCAGCCGACGGGACAGGGGGGTTACCTACGAGCAGTACTTC.

This clonotype was recorded a few times. V gene TRBV4-2 combines with J gene TRBJ1-2, with TRBD1 identical over 7 bases. The germline V gene encodes CDR1 LGHNA and CDR2 YNFKEQ. CDR3 size: 15 residues. After removal of 0 bases from V and 4 bases from J, the junction contained 5 bases not matched to a gene. CDR3 residues: CASSQDKGAGYGYTF. CDR3 nucleotides: TGTGCCAGCAGCCAAGACAAGGGGGCTGGCTATGGCTACACCTTC.

The chain joins TRBV2 to TRBJ2-1, with 7 nucleotides matching TRBD2. Germline V lookup: CDR1 SNHLY, CDR2 FYNNEI. The V and J ends lost 11 bases and 9 bases, in that order; junction bases with no gene match: 13. The CDR3 totals 13 residues. CDR3 in amino acids: CASWGGPTSEQFF. The CDR3 region has the DNA TGTGCCTCATGGGGGGGACCGACTAGTGAGCAGTTCTTC.

The chain uses TRBV6-5 and TRBJ2-1; D gene unclear. Germline V gene lookup returns CDR1 MNHEY and CDR2 SVGAGI. V was trimmed by 0 bases and J by 11 bases, leaving 14 bases between them. The CDR3 contains 14 residues. CDR3 in amino acids: CASSYSESGRKQFF. The CDR3 DNA follows: TGTGCCAGCAGTTACTCGGAGTCCGGGCGCAAGCAGTTCTTC.

This clonotype was counted only a few times. The gene calls are TRBV4-2 and TRBJ2-1; D gene uncertain. Germline loops: CDR1 LGHNA, CDR2 YNFKEQ. Deletions cut 0 bases from V and 2 bases from J, with 14 bases between. CDR3 length: 17 amino acids. The CDR3 sequence is CASSQEEWLTPYNEQFF. CDR3 coding DNA: TGTGCCAGCAGCCAAGAGGAGTGGCTAACACCCTACAATGAGCAGTTCTTC.

This clonotype was detected only a few times. The rearrangement joins TRBV7-2 to TRBJ2-1; possibly TRBD2 for D (5 bases). The CDR3 covers 15 residues. The germline gives CDR1 SGHTA, CDR2 FQGNSA. The ends were cut back, 5 bases at V and 7 bases at J, with 18 bases in the middle. In DNA, the CDR3 is TGTGCCAGCAGCCAGGCAGGTCTAGCTAGGAATGAGCAGTTCTTC. This encodes CASSQAGLARNEQFF.

V usage is TRBV7-2 and J usage is TRBJ2-2; 9 nucleotides agree with TRBD1. With V trimmed by 5 bases and J by 4 bases, 11 bases remained unmatched. The CDR3 totals 17 residues. Germline CDR1 and CDR2: SGHTA and FQGNSA. As DNA, the CDR3 is TGTGCCAGCAGCACATCGGACAGGGGCAAGGGCACCGGGGAGCTGTTTTTT. Translating gives CASSTSDRGKGTGELFF. The full variable domain, its missing parts supplied by reference TRBV7-2 and TRBJ2-2, is GAGVSQSPSNKVTEKGKDVELRCDPISGHTALYWYRQSLGQGLEFLIYFQGNSAPDKSGLPSDRFSAERTGGSVSTLTIQRTQQEDSAVYLCASSTSDRGKGTGELFFGEGSRLTVL.

V usage is TRBV7-3 and J usage is TRBJ1-1, with D possibly TRBD1 on 5 matching bases. This CDR3 region has 13 residues. CDR1 is SGHTA and CDR2 is FQGTGA in the germline V gene. V was cut by 4 bases and J by 8 bases, with 14 bases left in between. Here the CDR3 DNA reads TGTGCCAGCAGCTCCGACAGCGTAGGAGAAGCTTTCTTT. Translation gives CASSSDSVGEAFF.